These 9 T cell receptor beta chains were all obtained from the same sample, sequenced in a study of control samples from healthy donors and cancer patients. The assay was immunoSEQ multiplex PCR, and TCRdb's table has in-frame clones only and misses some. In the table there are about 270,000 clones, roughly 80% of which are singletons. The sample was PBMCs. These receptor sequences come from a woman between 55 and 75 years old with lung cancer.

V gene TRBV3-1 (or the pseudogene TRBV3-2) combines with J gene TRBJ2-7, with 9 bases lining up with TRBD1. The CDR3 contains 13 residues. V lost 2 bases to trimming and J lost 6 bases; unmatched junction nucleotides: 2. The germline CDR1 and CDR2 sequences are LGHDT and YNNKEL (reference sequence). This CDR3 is CASSQRTGVEQYF. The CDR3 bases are TGTGCCAGCAGCCAACGGACAGGGGTCGAGCAGTACTTC.

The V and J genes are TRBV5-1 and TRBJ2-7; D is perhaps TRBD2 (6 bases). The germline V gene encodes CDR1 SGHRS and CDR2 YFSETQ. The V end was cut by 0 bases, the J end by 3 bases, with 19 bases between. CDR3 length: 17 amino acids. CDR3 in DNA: TGCGCCAGCAGCTTGGCACGGTCGAAGCTAGCGTTCTACGAGCAGTACTTC. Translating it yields CASSLARSKLAFYEQYF.

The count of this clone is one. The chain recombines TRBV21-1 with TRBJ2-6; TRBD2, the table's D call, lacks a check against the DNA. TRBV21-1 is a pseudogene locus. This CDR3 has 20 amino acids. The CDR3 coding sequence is TGTGCCAGCAGCAACGCGGCGGGGGGCGGGGGCTCCTCTGGGGCCAACGTCCTGACTTTC. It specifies CASSNAAGGGGSSGANVLTF.

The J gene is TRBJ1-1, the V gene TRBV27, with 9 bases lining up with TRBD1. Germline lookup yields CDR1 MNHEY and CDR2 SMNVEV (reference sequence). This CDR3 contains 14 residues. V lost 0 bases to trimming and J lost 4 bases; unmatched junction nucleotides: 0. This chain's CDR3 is CASSLSTGGTEAFF. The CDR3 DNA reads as TGTGCCAGCAGTTTATCGACAGGGGGCACTGAAGCTTTCTTT.

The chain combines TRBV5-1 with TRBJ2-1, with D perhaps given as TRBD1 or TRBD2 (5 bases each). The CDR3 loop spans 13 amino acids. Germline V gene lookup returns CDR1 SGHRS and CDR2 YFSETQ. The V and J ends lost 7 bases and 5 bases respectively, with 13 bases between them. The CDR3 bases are TGCGCCAGCCGCCTCGGGGCGAACAATGAGCAGTTCTTC. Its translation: CASRLGANNEQFF.

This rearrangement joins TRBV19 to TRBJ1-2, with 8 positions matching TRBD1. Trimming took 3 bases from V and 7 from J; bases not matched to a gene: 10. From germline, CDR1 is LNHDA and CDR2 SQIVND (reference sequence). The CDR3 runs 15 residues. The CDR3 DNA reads TGTGCCAGTAGTATTCCCCTTGGACAGGGAGCTGGCTACACCTTC. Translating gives CASSIPLGQGAGYTF.

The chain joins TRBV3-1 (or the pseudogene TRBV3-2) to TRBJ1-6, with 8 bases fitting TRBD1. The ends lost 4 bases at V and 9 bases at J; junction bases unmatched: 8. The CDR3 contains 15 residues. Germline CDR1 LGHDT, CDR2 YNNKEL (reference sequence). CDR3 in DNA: TGTGCCAGCAGCCGAAGGGGGACAGGCGGTTCACCCCTCCACTTT. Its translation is CASSRRGTGGSPLHF.

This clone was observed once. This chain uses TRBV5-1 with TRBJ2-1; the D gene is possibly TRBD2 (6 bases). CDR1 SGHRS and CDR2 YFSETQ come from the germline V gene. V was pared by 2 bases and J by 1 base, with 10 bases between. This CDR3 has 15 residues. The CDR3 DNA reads TGCGCCAGCAGCTTACTAGCTGAGTCCTACAATGAGCAGTTCTTC. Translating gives CASSLLAESYNEQFF.

The CDR3 sequence is CASSRTGGESPGSPLHF. The CDR3, as DNA: TGTGCCAGCAGTAGGACAGGGGGGGAATCCCCTGGTTCACCCCTCCACTTT. The J gene is TRBJ1-6, the V gene TRBV27, with 10 bases that match TRBD1. Germline V CDR1 and CDR2: MNHEY, SMNVEV (reference sequence). CDR3 length equals 17 residues. The trim removed 5 bases at V and 9 bases at J, leaving 13 bases unmatched.